What follows are 5 T cell receptor beta chains derived from one specimen sequenced in a study of vaccination and CD4 T cells after COVID-19. CD4+ T cells that had been cultured provided DNA sequenced with the Oncomine TCR Beta short-read assay. In TCRdb, the PCR reads were re-called with MiXCR into one record per CDR3 protein. The sample lists roughly 17,000 distinct CDR3 sequences, 40% occurring once. What these receptors recognize is not known. The sample's treatment: approximately 10-day PBMC culture with coronavirus spike peptide pools or control peptides (ViraFEST assay). Sequenced: CD4+ T cells from blood, cultured in vitro. The receptors were sampled from a human donor who had recovered from COVID-19.

The chain joins TRBV19 to TRBJ1-5, with D possibly being TRBD1 (6 bases). This CDR3 is built from 14 residues. V lost 4 bases and J 6 bases, leaving 13 bases between the germline ends. The germline CDR1 and CDR2 sequences are LNHDA and SQIVND (reference sequence). DNA of the CDR3: TGTGCCAGTAGTAGCGACAGGTCTGTTCAGCCCCAGCATTTT. Its protein is CASSSDRSVQPQHF.

The rearrangement joins TRBV7-2 to TRBJ2-3, with 7 bases identical to TRBD2. Germline CDR1 SGHTA, CDR2 FQGNSA. The CDR3 runs to 16 residues. The junction had 10 bases not matched to a gene; V was cut back by 5 bases and J by 2 bases. CDR3 protein: CASSPNQRGVTDTQYF. In nucleotides, the CDR3 is TGTGCCAGCAGCCCGAACCAGCGGGGAGTCACAGATACGCAGTATTTT.

The chain carries TRBV24-1 and TRBJ1-5, with unresolved D. The CDR3 runs 14 residues. Germline V gives CDR1 KGHDR, CDR2 SFDVKD. Trimming cost V 4 bases and J 5 bases, with 11 bases left between them. As DNA, the CDR3 is TGTGCCACCAGTGAGAGGCGGTTCGATCAGCCCCAGCATTTT. It encodes CATSERRFDQPQHF.

This clonotype was observed a handful of times. This chain links TRBV20-1 with TRBJ1-6; 8 bases fit TRBD1. J lost 10 bases, V lost 5 bases, and 7 bases had no gene match. The CDR3 runs 13 residues. Germline V gene sequence: CDR1 DFQATT, CDR2 SNEGSKA (reference sequence). CDR3 nucleotide sequence: TGCAGTGCTCCGGACAGGGTCCAATCACCCCTCCACTTT. This translates into CSAPDRVQSPLHF.

The V call is TRBV18, the J call TRBJ2-7; 7 bases line up with TRBD1. CDR1 and CDR2 from the germline V gene are KGHSH and LQKENI. The CDR3 is 14 residues long. Losses at the gene ends were 6 bases for V and 1 base for J; bases not matched to a gene: 6. DNA of the CDR3: TGTGCCAGCTCGTGGGACAGCCTTTCCTACGAGCAGTACTTC. Protein: CASSWDSLSYEQYF.